This T cell receptor (beta chain) originates from a study of blood T cell repertoires in COVID-19. Turning to the study itself: The study drew acute and convalescent COVID-19 samples from the United States, Italy and Spain. Sample material is recorded as cDNA or gDNA derived from T cells, B-cell-depleted T cells, or PBMCs.

Per the study methods: By means of reference gene primer amplification, nucleated cell counts were estimated. Generated by immunoSEQ multiplex PCR, the TCRdb table keeps only in-frame clones and is missing some. D and trimming were read from the DNA, whereas the V and J calls and clone size are those reported in that table. This sample yields approximately 380,000 clones, of which around 84% are seen a single time; around 3.4% belongs to the top ten. J gave up 0 bases and V 6 bases, and 8 bases lay outside the gene matches. The CDR3 contains 16 residues. Germline V gene lookup returns CDR1 MDHEN and CDR2 SYDVKM.

This TCR was recovered from a woman aged 18-30 years with acute or convalescent COVID-19. V and J are TRBV28 and TRBJ1-3; 7 bases line up with TRBD1. What was sequenced was peripheral blood. In DNA form, the CDR3 reads TGTGCCAGCAGCCGTACCGGGACAGACTCTGGAAACACCATATATTTT. As protein: CASSRTGTDSGNTIYF.